Detailed here is one T cell receptor beta chain. Its antigen is still unknown. No base quality information exists; no much larger clone differs at one position. This record comes from a study of blood T cell repertoires in COVID-19 (dated by TCRdb to about 2020). Turning to the overall study: Samples covering the acute and convalescent phases of COVID-19 were provided by collaborators in the United States, Italy and Spain. The sample metadata nearly always contained a de-identified subject ID, COVID-19 status, age in years and sex. Samples were obtained from the ongoing ImmuneRACE study (first 160 participants) and from 1,254 subjects provided by 6 global collaborators. The repertoires were made available in a free public database intended to serve as a resource for research on the immune response to SARS-CoV-2. HLA class I and class II types, where available, came from metadata supplied by the sample provider rather than from assay-based typing. The prospective study material was composed of cDNA or gDNA derived from T cells, B-cell-depleted T cells, or PBMCs. Deeply sampled blood TCRbeta repertoires from subjects exposed to, actively infected with, or recovered from COVID-19 were included in the dataset.

Each collaborating institution followed its own protocols to collect whole blood in K2EDTA tubes. For TCRbeta analysis, collaborator samples were shipped as frozen whole blood, as isolated PBMCs, or as DNA extracted from either sample type. TCRbeta CDR3 regions were amplified from genomic DNA by means of the immunoSEQ Assay, a bias-controlled multiplex PCR. Processing in the source paper ran as follows. Within the assay, amplification of reference gene primers was used to estimate how many nucleated cells each sample contained. To quantify the absolute abundance of each unique TCRbeta CDR3 rearrangement, sequence reads were collapsed and filtered. For each sample, productive Simpson clonality was calculated by taking the square root of Simpson's diversity index across productive rearrangements. Imported from immuneACCESS, the table was reduced by TCRdb to in-frame sequences with V and J called. These copies leave out some clones; in studies compared against another copy, an unresolved V gene accounts for under half, and the cause of the remainder is not known. V, J and clone size are taken as reported in that table, and D and trimming were inferred from the DNA itself. For this sample there are about 250,000 clones; 70% to 90% appear just once. Around 0.8% of the sample is in the top ten clones.

Paper-wide results and their limitations: The amount of clinical and demographic metadata varied by source and participant and was provided uncurated.

The CDR3, cysteine through phenylalanine, is 16 amino acids long. Of all the DNA, just the CDR3 is kept, 48 bases in frame from base 1. V is cut back by 4 bases and J by 8 bases, with 6 bases in the junction unmatched. The germline V gene (reference sequence) supplies CDR1 LNHDA and CDR2 SQIVND. Sequenced sample: peripheral blood. The receptor chain draws on TRBV19 and TRBJ2-1; a stretch of 15 junction bases matches TRBD2. The sequence came from a young woman with acute or convalescent COVID-19. In nucleotide form, the sequence is TGTGCCAGTAGTACCCTGGGACTAGCGGGAGGAGATGAGCAGTTCTTC. It translates as CASSTLGLAGGDEQFF.